One T cell receptor (beta chain) is described in this entry. The table lists this clonotype with a few counts. The antigen this receptor binds is unknown. Nothing much larger sits one base from this clone, and base qualities are not available. From the cysteine up to the phenylalanine, the CDR3 has a length of 16 residues. Only the CDR3 part of the read is kept: 48 bases, read in frame from the first base. Trimming costs V 3 bases and J 3 bases, and their ends lie 17 bases apart. The germline V gene gives CDR1 as SGDLS and CDR2 as YYNGEE. These data come from a study of T cell repertoires in cytomegalovirus infection (dated by TCRdb to the late 2010s). Background on the whole study: Alongside well-studied HLA-B-restricted epitopes, the peptide stimulations were aimed at recently identified HLA-C-restricted CMV epitopes, whose presentation resists viral immunomodulation. The HLA type of each donor mattered for the analysis, because public TCR beta signatures pointed to carriage of CMV infection along with the matching HLA type. Broad study findings and their caveats: Carriers of CMV infection plus the relevant HLA type were discriminated by the cumulative frequency of public TCR beta family members in the study cohort and in an independent approximately 360-donor cohort. In the ex vivo response, HLA-C-restricted CMV-specific TCR beta clonotypes were dominant, and in two of eight donors the single most frequent clonotype came from this HLA-C-restricted group.

Instrument on record: Illumina HiSeq 1500. In-frame beta chains were kept once TCRdb had trimmed the public reads at Q25 with fastp and called clones with MiXCR. Rows with one shared CDR3 protein collapse into an entry with the most common genes and DNA. For this sample the table gives some 270,000 distinct CDR3 sequences, of which about 20% were detected only once. In total, the top ten clones hold under 25% of the sample. What the treatment or condition label conveys for this sample: in vitro stimulation with specific CMV peptide epitopes to enrich CMV-specific T cells. The TCR was taken from a human donor in good health (CMV status not recorded). Some clones in this sample may be carry-over from other donors' samples. The rearranged chain carries TRBV9 and TRBJ2-3; the D gene assignment is perhaps TRBD1 or TRBD2, with each matching 5 bases. Sequencing was performed on cultured PBMCs, taken from culture after CMV antigen stimulation. The sequence in DNA is TGTGCCAGCAGCGCAGGGACGTCGGCGCGTACAGATACGCAGTATTTT. Its protein is CASSAGTSARTDTQYF.